The sequence of this T cell receptor beta chain was determined in a study of T and B cells in COVID-19 patients. Study in general: Blood was sampled from COVID-19 patients who were either actively infected or recovered.

Germline CDR1 reads MNHEY; CDR2 reads SMNVEV (reference sequence). This CDR3 region has 14 residues. About this clonotype itself: One end of the junction fails to match germline, which may point to a read error.

TRB rearrangements were amplified by multiplex PCR with BIOMED2 TRB-A/B primers. TCRdb called the multiplex PCR reads again in MiXCR, with one record for every CDR3 protein. Among approximately 3,000 distinct CDR3 sequences listed, approximately 30% were seen once. TRB was amplified from approximately 250-480 ng of blood genomic DNA. The rearrangement joins TRBV27 to TRBJ1-5, with 7 bases aligning to TRBD1. Sample: blood. The clonotype comes from a human donor with active COVID-19. The donor label of this sample is uncertain. This CDR3 is CASSPGQVHQHQHF. Written as DNA, the CDR3 is TGTGCCAGCAGTCCAGGACAGGTCCATCAGCACCAGCATTTT.